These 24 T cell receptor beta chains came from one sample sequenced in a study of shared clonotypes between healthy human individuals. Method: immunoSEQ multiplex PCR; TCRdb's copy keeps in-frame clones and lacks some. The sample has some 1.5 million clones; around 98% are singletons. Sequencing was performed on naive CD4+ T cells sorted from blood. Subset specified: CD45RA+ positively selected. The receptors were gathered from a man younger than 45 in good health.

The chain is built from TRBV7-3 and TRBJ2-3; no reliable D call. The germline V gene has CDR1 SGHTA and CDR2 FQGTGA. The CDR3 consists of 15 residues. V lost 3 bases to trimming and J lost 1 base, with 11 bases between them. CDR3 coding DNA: TGTGCCAGCAGCTTTTCGGTATTGGGCACAGATACGCAGTATTTT. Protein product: CASSFSVLGTDTQYF.

DNA of the CDR3: TGTGCCAGTACCCTAACCGGCGTTTGGAACTATGGCTACACCTTC. This translates into CASTLTGVWNYGYTF. V and J are TRBV19 and TRBJ1-2; no firm D call. The CDR3 extends over 15 amino acids. Trimming stripped 7 bases from V and 2 bases from J, with 17 bases between. Germline CDR1 LNHDA, CDR2 SQIVND (reference sequence).

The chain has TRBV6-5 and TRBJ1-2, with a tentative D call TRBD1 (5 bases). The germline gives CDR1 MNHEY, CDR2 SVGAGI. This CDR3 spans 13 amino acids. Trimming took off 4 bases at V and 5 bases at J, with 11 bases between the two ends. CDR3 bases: TGTGCCAGCAGTTCCTCAGGGAGATATGGCTACACCTTC. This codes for CASSSSGRYGYTF.

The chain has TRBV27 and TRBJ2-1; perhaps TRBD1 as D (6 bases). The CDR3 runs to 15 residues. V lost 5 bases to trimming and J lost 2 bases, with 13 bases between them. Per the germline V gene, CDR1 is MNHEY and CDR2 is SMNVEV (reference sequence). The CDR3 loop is CASSNRDTAYNEQFF. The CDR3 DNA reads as TGTGCCAGCAGTAATCGGGACACCGCCTACAATGAGCAGTTCTTC.

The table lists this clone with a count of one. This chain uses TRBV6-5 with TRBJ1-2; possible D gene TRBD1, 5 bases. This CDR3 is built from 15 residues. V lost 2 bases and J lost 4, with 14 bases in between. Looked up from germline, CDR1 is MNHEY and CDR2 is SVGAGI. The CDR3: CASSYPGQGSYGYTF. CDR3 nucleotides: TGTGCCAGCAGTTACCCGGGGCAAGGCAGCTATGGCTACACCTTC.

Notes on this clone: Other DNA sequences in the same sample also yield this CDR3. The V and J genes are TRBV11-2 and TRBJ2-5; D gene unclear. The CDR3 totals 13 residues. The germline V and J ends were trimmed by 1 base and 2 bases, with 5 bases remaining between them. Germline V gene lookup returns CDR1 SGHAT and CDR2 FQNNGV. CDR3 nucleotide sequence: TGTGCCAGCAGCTTAGGTATACAAGAGACCCAGTACTTC. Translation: CASSLGIQETQYF.

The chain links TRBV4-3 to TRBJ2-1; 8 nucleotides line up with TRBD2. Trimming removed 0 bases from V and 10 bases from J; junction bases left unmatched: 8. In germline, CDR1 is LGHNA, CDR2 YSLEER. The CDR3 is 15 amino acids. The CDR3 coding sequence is TGCGCCAGCAGCCAAGACCGGGCGGGAGGACGCGAGCAGTTCTTC. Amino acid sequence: CASSQDRAGGREQFF.

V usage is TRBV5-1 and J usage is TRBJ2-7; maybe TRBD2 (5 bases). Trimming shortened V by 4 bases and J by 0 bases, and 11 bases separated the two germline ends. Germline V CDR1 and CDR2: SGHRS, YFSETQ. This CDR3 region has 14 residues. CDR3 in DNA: TGCGCCAGCAGCGGACGGACTTCCTCCTACGAGCAGTACTTC. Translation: CASSGRTSSYEQYF.

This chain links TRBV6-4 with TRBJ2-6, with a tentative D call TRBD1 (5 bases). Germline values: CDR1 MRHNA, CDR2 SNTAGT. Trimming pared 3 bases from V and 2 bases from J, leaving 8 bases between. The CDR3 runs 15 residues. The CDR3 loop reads CASSEAGTGANVLTF. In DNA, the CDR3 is TGTGCCAGCAGTGAAGCAGGGACTGGGGCCAACGTCCTGACTTTC.

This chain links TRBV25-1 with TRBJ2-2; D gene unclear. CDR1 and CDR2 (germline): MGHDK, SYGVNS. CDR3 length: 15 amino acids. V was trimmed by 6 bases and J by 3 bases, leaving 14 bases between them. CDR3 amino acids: CASSPGPRHTGELFF. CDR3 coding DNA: TGTGCCAGCAGCCCCGGGCCCAGGCACACCGGGGAGCTGTTTTTT.

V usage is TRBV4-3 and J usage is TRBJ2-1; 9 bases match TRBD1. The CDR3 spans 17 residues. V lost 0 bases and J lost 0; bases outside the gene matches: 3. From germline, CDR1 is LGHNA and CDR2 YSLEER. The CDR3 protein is CASSQDGTGSSYNEQFF. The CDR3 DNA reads TGCGCCAGCAGCCAAGATGGGACAGGGAGCTCCTACAATGAGCAGTTCTTC.

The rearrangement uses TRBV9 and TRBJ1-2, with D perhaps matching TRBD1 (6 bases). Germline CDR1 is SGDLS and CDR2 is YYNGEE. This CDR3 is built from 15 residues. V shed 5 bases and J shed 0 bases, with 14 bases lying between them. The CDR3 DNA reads TGTGCCAGCAGGAGGGGGGACAACTCTAACTATGGCTACACCTTC. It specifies CASRRGDNSNYGYTF.

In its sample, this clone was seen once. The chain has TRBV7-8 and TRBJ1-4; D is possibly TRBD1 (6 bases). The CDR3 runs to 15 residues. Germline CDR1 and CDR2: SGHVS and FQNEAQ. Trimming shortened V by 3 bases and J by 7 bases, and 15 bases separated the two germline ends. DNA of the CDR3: TGTGCCAGCAGCTTTACAGGGATCAGGGGTGAAAAACTGTTTTTT. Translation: CASSFTGIRGEKLFF.

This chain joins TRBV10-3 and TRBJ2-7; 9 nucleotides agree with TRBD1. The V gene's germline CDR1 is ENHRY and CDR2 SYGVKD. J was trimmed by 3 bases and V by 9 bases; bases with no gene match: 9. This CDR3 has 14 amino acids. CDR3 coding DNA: TGTGCCATAGAACCGGGACAGGGATACTACGAGCAGTACTTC. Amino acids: CAIEPGQGYYEQYF.

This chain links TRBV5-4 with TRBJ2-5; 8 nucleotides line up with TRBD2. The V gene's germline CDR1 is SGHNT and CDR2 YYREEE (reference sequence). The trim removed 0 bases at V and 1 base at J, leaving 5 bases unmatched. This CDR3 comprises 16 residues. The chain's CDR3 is CASSLGREGLQETQYF. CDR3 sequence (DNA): TGTGCCAGCAGCTTGGGACGGGAGGGCCTCCAAGAGACCCAGTACTTC.

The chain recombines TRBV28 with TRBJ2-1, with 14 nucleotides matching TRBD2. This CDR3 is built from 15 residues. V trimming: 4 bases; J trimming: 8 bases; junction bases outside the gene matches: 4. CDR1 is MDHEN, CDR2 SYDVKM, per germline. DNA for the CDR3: TGTGCCAGCAGTTCGGGGACTAGCGGGAGCGATGAGCAGTTCTTC. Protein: CASSSGTSGSDEQFF.

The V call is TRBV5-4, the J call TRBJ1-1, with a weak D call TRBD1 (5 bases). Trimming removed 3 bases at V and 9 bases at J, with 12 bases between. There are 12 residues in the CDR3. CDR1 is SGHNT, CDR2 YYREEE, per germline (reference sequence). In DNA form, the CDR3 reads TGTGCCAGCAGCTCCCAGACGGACAAAGCTTTCTTT. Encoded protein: CASSSQTDKAFF.

The CDR3 nucleotides are TGTGCCAGCAGCGTAGAGAGTAGCGGTTACGAGCAGTACTTC. It yields the protein CASSVESSGYEQYF. The gene calls are TRBV9 and TRBJ2-7, with D possibly being TRBD2 (6 bases). CDR3 length equals 14 residues. V gave up 0 bases and J gave up 4 bases, with 11 bases separating them. Germline CDR1 and CDR2: SGDLS and YYNGEE.

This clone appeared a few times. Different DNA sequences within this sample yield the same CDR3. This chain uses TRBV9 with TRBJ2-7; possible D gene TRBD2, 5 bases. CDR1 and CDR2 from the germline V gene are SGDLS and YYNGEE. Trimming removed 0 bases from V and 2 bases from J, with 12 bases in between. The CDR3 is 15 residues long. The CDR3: CASSVGGGSTYEQYF. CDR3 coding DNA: TGTGCCAGCAGCGTAGGTGGCGGGTCAACCTACGAGCAGTACTTC.

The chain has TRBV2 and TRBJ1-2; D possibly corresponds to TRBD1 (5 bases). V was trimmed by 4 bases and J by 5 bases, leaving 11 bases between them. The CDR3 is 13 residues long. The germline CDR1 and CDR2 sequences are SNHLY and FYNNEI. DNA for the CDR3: TGTGCCAGCAGTGGGGAGGGGTGGTATGGCTACACCTTC. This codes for CASSGEGWYGYTF.

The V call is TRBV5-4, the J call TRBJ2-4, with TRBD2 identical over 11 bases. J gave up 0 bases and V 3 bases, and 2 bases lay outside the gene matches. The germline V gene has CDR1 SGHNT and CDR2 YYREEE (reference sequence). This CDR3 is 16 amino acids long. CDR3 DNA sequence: TGTGCCAGCAGCTCGACTAGCGGGGTAGCCAAAAACATTCAGTACTTC. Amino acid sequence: CASSSTSGVAKNIQYF.

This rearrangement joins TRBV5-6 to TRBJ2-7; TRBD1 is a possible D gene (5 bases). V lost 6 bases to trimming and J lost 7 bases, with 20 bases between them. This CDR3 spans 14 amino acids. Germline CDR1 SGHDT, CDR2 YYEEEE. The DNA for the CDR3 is TGTGCCAGCACGACAGCTATCTCGAATAGGGAGCAGTACTTC. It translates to CASTTAISNREQYF.

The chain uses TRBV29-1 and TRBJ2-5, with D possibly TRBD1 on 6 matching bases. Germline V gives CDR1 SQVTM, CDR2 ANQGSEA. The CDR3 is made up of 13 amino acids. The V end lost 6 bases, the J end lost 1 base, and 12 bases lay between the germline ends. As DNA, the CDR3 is TGCAGCGTACTTGGCAGGGGCCAAGAGACCCAGTACTTC. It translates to CSVLGRGQETQYF.

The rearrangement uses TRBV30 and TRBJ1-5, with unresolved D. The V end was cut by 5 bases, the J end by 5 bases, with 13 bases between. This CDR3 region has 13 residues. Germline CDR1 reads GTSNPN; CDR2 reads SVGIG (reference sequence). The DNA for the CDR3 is TGTGCCTGGGGAGCAGCAACCGATCAGCCCCAGCATTTT. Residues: CAWGAATDQPQHF.